The 23 T cell receptor beta chains presented below share a single source sample, sequenced in a study of control samples from healthy donors and cancer patients. TCRdb's copy holds only in-frame clones and misses some; the assay was immunoSEQ multiplex PCR. The sample carries approximately 13,000 clones, 85% to 95% recorded once. Material: PBMCs. The receptors derive from an elderly man with lung cancer.

The chain recombines TRBV14 with TRBJ2-5; the match to TRBD1 covers 7 bases. The length of the CDR3 is 14 residues. Germline trimming cut 4 bases from V and 1 base from J; bases unmatched to any gene: 3. CDR1 is SGHDN, CDR2 FVKESK, per germline. The CDR3 nucleotides are TGTGCCAGCAGCCGGGACAGACTCCAAGAGACCCAGTACTTC. This translates into CASSRDRLQETQYF.

The rearrangement joins TRBV6-1 to TRBJ2-3; unclear D gene. The germline V gene has CDR1 MNHNS and CDR2 SASEGT. This CDR3 has 17 residues. With 1 base removed from V and 2 bases from J, the gap between germline ends came to 16 bases. The CDR3 DNA follows: TGTGCCAGCAGTGAAGGGTTGTGGAGTCTAACCACAGATACGCAGTATTTT. Translating it yields CASSEGLWSLTTDTQYF.

V is TRBV6-1 and J is TRBJ2-7; D not resolved. The CDR3 sequence is 12 residues long. V shed 1 base and J shed 11 bases, with 12 bases lying between them. Germline V gene data show CDR1 as MNHNS and CDR2 as SASEGT. The CDR3 DNA follows: TGTGCCAGCAGTGAAGGGATGTCAGTTAAGTACTTC. Translation gives CASSEGMSVKYF.

This chain uses TRBV6-5 with TRBJ2-7; tentatively, D is TRBD1 (6 bases). From germline, CDR1 is MNHEY and CDR2 SVGAGI. The CDR3 runs to 13 residues. V gave up 4 bases and J gave up 3 bases, with 10 bases separating them. The CDR3 DNA follows: TGTGCCAGCAGTTCAACGGACAGCTACGAGCAGTACGTC. Translation gives CASSSTDSYEQYV.

A word on this clone: The same CDR3 can be traced to other DNA sequences in this sample. The V and J genes are TRBV28 and TRBJ1-6; tentative D call: TRBD1 (5 bases). Per the germline V gene, CDR1 is MDHEN and CDR2 is SYDVKM. The V gene lost 6 bases and the J gene lost 9 bases, with 21 bases spanning the gap. CDR3 length: 16 amino acids. The CDR3 loop reads CASSLPLTAGVSPLHF. CDR3 coding DNA: TGTGCCAGCAGCTTACCTTTGACAGCCGGGGTTTCACCCCTCCACTTT.

CDR3 sequence: CASSLGFRDTTYNEQFF. The CDR3 bases are TGTGCCAGCAGTTTAGGCTTCAGGGACACCACCTACAATGAGCAGTTCTTC. V gene TRBV28 combines with J gene TRBJ2-1; tentative D call: TRBD1 (6 bases). Trimming shortened V by 2 bases and J by 2 bases, and 16 bases separated the two germline ends. Germline lookup yields CDR1 MDHEN and CDR2 SYDVKM. The CDR3 is 17 amino acids.

The CDR3 coding sequence is TGTGCCACCAGTGATTTCGTGAGGCCAGGGGAAAGAGATACGCAGTATTTT. Residues: CATSDFVRPGERDTQYF. The chain is built from TRBV24-1 and TRBJ2-3; D is perhaps TRBD1 (6 bases). V was cut by 1 base and J by 5 bases, with 18 bases left in between. The CDR3 runs 17 residues. Germline V gene data show CDR1 as KGHDR and CDR2 as SFDVKD.

Details on this clone: The same CDR3 can be traced to other DNA sequences in this sample. This chain links TRBV24-1 with TRBJ2-2; D perhaps matches TRBD1 (5 bases). V was pared by 1 base and J by 1 base, with 9 bases between. CDR3 length: 16 residues. CDR1 and CDR2 (germline): KGHDR, SFDVKD. The CDR3: CATSDFGQGNTGELFF. DNA for the CDR3: TGTGCCACCAGTGATTTTGGCCAGGGGAACACCGGGGAGCTGTTTTTT.

The chain joins TRBV9 to TRBJ2-5; D unresolved. The CDR3 runs 12 residues. The germline CDR1 and CDR2 sequences are SGDLS and YYNGEE. With 0 bases removed from V and 4 bases from J, the gap between germline ends came to 4 bases. The CDR3 region is CASSVGGETQYF. The CDR3 DNA reads as TGTGCCAGCAGCGTAGGGGGAGAGACCCAGTACTTC. The complete variable domain, with remaining parts taken from reference TRBV9 and TRBJ2-5, reads DSGVTQTPKHLITATGQRVTLRCSPRSGDLSVYWYQQSLDQGLQFLIQYYNGEERAKGNILERFSAQQFPDLHSELNLSSLELGDSALYFCASSVGGETQYFGPGTRLLVL.

This chain uses TRBV6-6 with TRBJ2-2, with 8 bases lining up with TRBD1. CDR3 length: 16 residues. Trimming took 2 bases from V and 7 from J; bases not matched to a gene: 9. CDR1 and CDR2 from the germline V gene are MNHNY and SVGAGI (reference sequence). CDR3 in DNA: TGTGCCAGCAGTTACCTCCGCCAGGGGGCGGGCGGGGAGCTGTTTTTT. Protein: CASSYLRQGAGGELFF.

This clone appeared once. The chain carries TRBV19 and TRBJ1-1; 8 nucleotides agree with TRBD1. The CDR3 runs 14 residues. CDR1 and CDR2 (germline): LNHDA, SQIVND (reference sequence). J gave up 2 bases and V 5 bases, and 4 bases lay outside the gene matches. The CDR3 DNA follows: TGTGCCAGTAGTTTCAGGGGGCTCAACACTGAAGCTTTCTTT. Its translation: CASSFRGLNTEAFF.

The chain carries TRBV9 and TRBJ2-3; no definite D call. V was clipped by 6 bases and J by 2 bases, with 7 bases between them. The germline gives CDR1 SGDLS, CDR2 YYNGEE. The CDR3 has 12 residues. CDR3 sequence reads: CASNPATDTQYF. CDR3 in DNA: TGTGCCAGCAACCCAGCCACAGATACGCAGTATTTT.

V usage is TRBV11-3 and J usage is TRBJ2-7, with D possibly TRBD1 on 5 matching bases. Germline CDR1 reads SGHNT; CDR2 reads YENEEA. V was trimmed by 4 bases and J by 0 bases, leaving 10 bases between them. The CDR3 loop spans 14 amino acids. This CDR3 reads CASSSGQGSYEQYF. CDR3 coding DNA: TGTGCCAGCAGCTCCGGGCAGGGCTCCTACGAGCAGTACTTC.

This chain links TRBV10-3 with TRBJ1-5, with D perhaps matching TRBD1 (5 bases). The V gene lost 5 bases and the J gene lost 0 bases, with 8 bases spanning the gap. The CDR3 length is 14 residues. The germline V gene encodes CDR1 ENHRY and CDR2 SYGVKD. CDR3 DNA: TGTGCCATCAGTCGACAGTATAGCAATCAGCCCCAGCATTTT. Its translation: CAISRQYSNQPQHF.

The chain recombines TRBV11-3 with TRBJ1-1; maybe TRBD1 (5 bases). The CDR3 is 13 residues long. Germline CDR1 is SGHNT and CDR2 is YENEEA. V lost 3 bases, J lost 8 bases, and 13 bases lay in between. CDR3 loop: CASSFAGAGEAFF. The CDR3 DNA reads as TGTGCCAGCAGCTTTGCCGGGGCGGGGGAAGCTTTCTTT.

The J gene is TRBJ1-2, the V gene TRBV6-5; the match to TRBD1 covers 8 bases. Germline CDR1 reads MNHEY; CDR2 reads SVGAGI. J gave up 7 bases and V 4 bases, and 5 bases lay outside the gene matches. This CDR3 contains 13 residues. In DNA form, the CDR3 reads TGTGCCAGCAGTTTCGGACAGGGACTTGGCTACACCTTC. It is translated as CASSFGQGLGYTF.

The genes are TRBV5-6 and TRBJ1-1, with 7 bases aligning to TRBD1. This CDR3 is built from 13 residues. Germline trimming cut 2 bases from V and 3 bases from J; bases unmatched to any gene: 1. CDR1 is SGHDT and CDR2 is YYEEEE in the germline V gene. The CDR3 spells CASSFQGDTEAFF. CDR3 DNA: TGTGCCAGCAGCTTTCAGGGGGACACTGAAGCTTTCTTT.

The chain employs TRBV5-1 and TRBJ2-1, with 14 positions matching TRBD2. The CDR3 runs to 17 residues. Germline CDR1 SGHRS, CDR2 YFSETQ. The V and J ends lost 5 bases and 0 bases, in that order; junction bases with no gene match: 4. The CDR3 sequence is CASSSGTSGGSYNEQFF. The CDR3, as DNA: TGCGCCAGCAGTTCTGGGACTAGCGGGGGCTCCTACAATGAGCAGTTCTTC.

This chain uses TRBV19 with TRBJ1-1, with D perhaps matching TRBD1 (5 bases). The germline gives CDR1 LNHDA, CDR2 SQIVND (reference sequence). Trimming shortened V by 3 bases and J by 5 bases, and 10 bases separated the two germline ends. The CDR3 extends over 13 amino acids. The CDR3 DNA follows: TGTGCCAGTAGTATCCGGGCAGGGACTGAAGCTTTCTTT. Amino acid sequence: CASSIRAGTEAFF.

This chain connects TRBV3-1 (or the pseudogene TRBV3-2) to TRBJ1-6; no clear D. In germline, CDR1 is LGHDT, CDR2 YNNKEL (reference sequence). This CDR3 is built from 14 residues. V was pared by 0 bases and J by 5 bases, with 5 bases between. The CDR3 is CASSQDQDNSPLHF. The CDR3 DNA follows: TGTGCCAGCAGCCAAGATCAAGATAATTCACCCCTCCACTTT.

J is TRBJ1-1 and V is TRBV6-2 or TRBV6-3, with D perhaps matching TRBD1 (5 bases). The V end was cut by 4 bases, the J end by 9 bases, with 12 bases between. Germline CDR1 is MNHEY and CDR2 is SVGEGT. There are 12 residues in the CDR3. For the CDR3, the DNA is TGTGCCAGCAGTTTCCAGGGACGCCAAGCTTTCTTT. It encodes CASSFQGRQAFF.

The V gene is TRBV5-1, the J gene TRBJ2-3, with D perhaps matching TRBD1 or TRBD2 (6 bases each). CDR1 is SGHRS and CDR2 is YFSETQ in the germline V gene. The CDR3 is 15 amino acids. V was pared by 0 bases and J by 0 bases, with 8 bases between. This CDR3 reads CASSLAGASTDTQYF. The CDR3 coding sequence is TGCGCCAGCAGCTTGGCGGGGGCTAGCACAGATACGCAGTATTTT.

This clone was seen just once. The chain recombines TRBV5-4 with TRBJ2-3; the D is unclear. This CDR3 has 14 amino acids. Germline CDR1 is SGHNT and CDR2 is YYREEE (reference sequence). Trimming removed 10 bases at V and 3 bases at J, with 18 bases between. CDR3 sequence: CAVRQPFRTDTQYF. The CDR3 bases are TGTGCCGTCAGGCAGCCTTTTAGGACAGATACGCAGTATTTT.